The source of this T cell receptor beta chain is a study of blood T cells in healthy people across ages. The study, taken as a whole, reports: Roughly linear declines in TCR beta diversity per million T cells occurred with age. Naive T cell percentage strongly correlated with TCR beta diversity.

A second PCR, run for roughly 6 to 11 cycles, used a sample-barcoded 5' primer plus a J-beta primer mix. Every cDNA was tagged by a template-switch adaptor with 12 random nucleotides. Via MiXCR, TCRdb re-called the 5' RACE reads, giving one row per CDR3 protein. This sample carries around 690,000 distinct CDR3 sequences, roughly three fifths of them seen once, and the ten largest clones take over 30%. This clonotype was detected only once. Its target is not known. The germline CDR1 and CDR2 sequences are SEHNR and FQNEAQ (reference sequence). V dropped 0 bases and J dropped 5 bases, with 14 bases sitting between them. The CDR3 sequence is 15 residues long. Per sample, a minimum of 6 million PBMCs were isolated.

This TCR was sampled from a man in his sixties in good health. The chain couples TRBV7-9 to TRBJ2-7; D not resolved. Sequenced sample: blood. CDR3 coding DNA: TGTGCCAGCAGCTTAGCGGTGGGTGGGGATAACGAGCAGTACTTC. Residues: CASSLAVGGDNEQYF.